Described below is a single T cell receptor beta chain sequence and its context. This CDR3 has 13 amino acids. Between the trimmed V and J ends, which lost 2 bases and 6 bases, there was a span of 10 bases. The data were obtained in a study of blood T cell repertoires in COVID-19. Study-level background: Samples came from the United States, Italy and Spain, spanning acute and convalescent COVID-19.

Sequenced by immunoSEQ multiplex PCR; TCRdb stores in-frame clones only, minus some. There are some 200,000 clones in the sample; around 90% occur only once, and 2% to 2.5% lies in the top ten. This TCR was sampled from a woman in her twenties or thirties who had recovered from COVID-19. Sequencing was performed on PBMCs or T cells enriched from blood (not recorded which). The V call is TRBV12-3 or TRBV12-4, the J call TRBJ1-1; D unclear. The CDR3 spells CASSLTGWSEAFF. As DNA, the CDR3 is TGTGCCAGCAGTTTAACGGGGTGGTCTGAAGCTTTCTTT.